The source of this TCR beta chain is a study of blood T cell repertoires in COVID-19. Sequencing used immunoSEQ multiplex PCR; TCRdb keeps in-frame clones, though not all of them. The profile shows about 280,000 clones, roughly 85% of them singletons. CDR1 and CDR2 from the germline V gene are ENHRY and SYGVKD. With 9 bases clipped from V and 0 bases from J, the junction kept 10 bases outside the gene matches. This CDR3 contains 16 residues. The chain recombines TRBV10-3 with TRBJ2-1, with 8 bases fitting TRBD2. The clonotype was recovered from a woman aged 35 to 49 who had recovered from COVID-19. Sequenced sample: PBMCs or T cells enriched from blood (not recorded which). CDR3: CAIRRTGGASYNEQFF. The CDR3 DNA sequence: TGTGCCATACGGCGGACGGGGGGGGCCTCCTACAATGAGCAGTTCTTC.